This T cell receptor (beta chain) comes out of a study of PD-1 blockade in classical Hodgkin lymphoma. Study context: Every 2 weeks, patients got 3 mg/kg intravenous nivolumab. Findings and caveats of the study: Possible causes of repertoire differences, disease activity or prior therapy, remain undefined. Newly diagnosed patients reportedly had lower baseline TCR diversity than healthy donors. Before treatment, complete responders showed about the same diversity as newly diagnosed patients.

Time point defined: cycle 4 day 1 (C4D1), after less than 7 weeks of nivolumab. Relapse after autologous stem cell transplantation occurred in every patient, and brentuximab vedotin exposure varied. V lost 6 bases, J lost 6 bases, and 7 bases stayed unmatched. The length of the CDR3 is 14 residues. CDR1 and CDR2 from the germline V gene are MNHEY and SVGAGI. Remarks on this clone: Its matching antigen is unknown.

Assay: immunoSEQ multiplex PCR; the TCRdb copy retains only in-frame clones and omits some. The sample consists of more than 15,000 clones, 83% of them appearing once. The chain employs TRBV6-5 and TRBJ2-2; TRBD1 aligns across 7 bases. The source of this sequence is a human donor with classical Hodgkin lymphoma. Sequencing used peripheral blood mononuclear cells (PBMCs), obtained before the fourth cycle of nivolumab. CDR3 sequence: CASRLDRASGELFF. CDR3 nucleotide sequence: TGTGCCAGCAGATTAGACAGGGCCTCCGGGGAGCTGTTTTTT.